This is a list of T cell receptor beta chains from one sample in a study of shared clonotypes between healthy human individuals. Produced via immunoSEQ multiplex PCR; TCRdb's table is partial and in-frame only. The table shows some 660,000 clones, with 73% occurring only once. The sample taken for sequencing was memory CD4+ T cells sorted from blood. The receptors stem from a woman under 40 in good health. Each CDR3 is given with its conserved first and last residue. A D gene is named only where the DNA matches it firmly. Part of the rows lack a size; the others show once, few, many or a class for expanded clones.

v_gene: TRBV7-9
j_gene: TRBJ2-7
d_gene: .
abundance: .
CDR3aa: CASSPPRRTGDPYEQYF
CDR3nt: TGTGCCAGCAGCCCGCCCAGGAGAACCGGAGATCCCTACGAGCAGTACTTC

v_gene: TRBV28
j_gene: TRBJ2-1
d_gene: TRBD2
abundance: .
CDR3aa: CASSQTSGSSYNEQFF
CDR3nt: TGTGCCAGCAGTCAGACTAGCGGGAGCTCCTACAATGAGCAGTTCTTC

v_gene: TRBV28
j_gene: TRBJ2-1
d_gene: TRBD2
abundance: .
CDR3aa: CASSSGTSGRKQFF
CDR3nt: TGTGCCAGCAGTTCCGGGACTAGCGGGAGGAAGCAGTTCTTC

v_gene: TRBV27
j_gene: TRBJ2-2
d_gene: .
abundance: .
CDR3aa: CASSYGWTAGELFF
CDR3nt: TGTGCCAGCAGTTATGGGTGGACAGCCGGGGAGCTGTTTTTT

v_gene: TRBV19
j_gene: TRBJ1-5
d_gene: .
abundance: .
CDR3aa: CASRIDRNGNQPQHF
CDR3nt: TGTGCCAGTAGGATCGACAGGAATGGGAATCAGCCCCAGCATTTT

v_gene: TRBV7-2
j_gene: TRBJ2-1
d_gene: .
abundance: .
CDR3aa: CASSSYLENEQFF
CDR3nt: TGTGCCAGCAGCTCATACTTAGAGAATGAGCAGTTCTTC

v_gene: TRBV6-1
j_gene: TRBJ2-7
d_gene: .
abundance: few
CDR3aa: CASSEAAEGYEQYF
CDR3nt: TGTGCCAGCAGTGAAGCTGCGGAGGGCTACGAGCAGTACTTC

v_gene: TRBV6-5
j_gene: TRBJ2-1
d_gene: .
abundance: .
CDR3aa: CASSPLSDPWNEQFF
CDR3nt: TGTGCCAGCAGTCCCCTATCGGACCCGTGGAATGAGCAGTTCTTC

v_gene: TRBV25-1
j_gene: TRBJ2-5
d_gene: TRBD1
abundance: .
CDR3aa: CASSEAGQGEETQYF
CDR3nt: TGTGCCAGCAGTGAGGCGGGACAGGGGGAAGAGACCCAGTACTTC

v_gene: TRBV19
j_gene: TRBJ1-5
d_gene: TRBD1
abundance: many
CDR3aa: CASSSTGGNQPQHF
CDR3nt: TGTGCCAGTAGTAGCACAGGGGGCAATCAGCCCCAGCATTTT

v_gene: TRBV27
j_gene: TRBJ1-5
d_gene: TRBD1
abundance: .
CDR3aa: CASRRTGTGNQPQHF
CDR3nt: TGTGCCAGCAGGCGAACCGGGACAGGTAATCAGCCCCAGCATTTT

v_gene: TRBV29-1
j_gene: TRBJ2-1
d_gene: .
abundance: .
CDR3aa: CSVGIARAYNEQFF
CDR3nt: TGCAGCGTTGGGATCGCCAGGGCCTACAATGAGCAGTTCTTC

v_gene: TRBV30
j_gene: TRBJ1-4
d_gene: TRBD1
abundance: .
CDR3aa: CAGLSDRGTRKLFF
CDR3nt: TGTGCCGGGCTTTCGGACAGGGGGACGAGAAAACTGTTTTTT

v_gene: TRBV6-6
j_gene: TRBJ1-2
d_gene: TRBD1
abundance: .
CDR3aa: CASNRGRGYTF
CDR3nt: TGTGCCAGCAACAGGGGCCGTGGCTACACCTTC

v_gene: TRBV23-1
j_gene: TRBJ2-3
d_gene: .
abundance: few
CDR3aa: CASSQSQQSCTDTQYF
CDR3nt: TGCGCCAGCAGTCAATCACAGCAGTCCTGCACAGATACGCAGTATTTT

v_gene: TRBV27
j_gene: TRBJ1-5
d_gene: .
abundance: .
CDR3aa: CASSFRQGGQPQHF
CDR3nt: TGTGCCAGCAGTTTCCGGCAGGGTGGGCAGCCCCAGCATTTT

v_gene: TRBV5-1
j_gene: TRBJ2-3
d_gene: TRBD1
abundance: .
CDR3aa: CASSRTPGTGGSDTQYF
CDR3nt: TGCGCCAGCAGCAGAACCCCCGGGACAGGGGGCTCAGATACGCAGTATTTT

v_gene: TRBV2
j_gene: TRBJ2-7
d_gene: .
abundance: .
CDR3aa: CASRGVPLNPGYEQYF
CDR3nt: TGTGCCAGCAGAGGGGTTCCCCTAAACCCGGGCTACGAGCAGTACTTC

v_gene: TRBV28
j_gene: TRBJ2-7
d_gene: .
abundance: .
CDR3aa: CASSSPPEDAYEQYF
CDR3nt: TGTGCCAGCAGTTCCCCCCCCGAGGATGCCTACGAGCAGTACTTC

v_gene: TRBV14
j_gene: TRBJ2-2
d_gene: .
abundance: few
CDR3aa: CASSQVPGNTGELFF
CDR3nt: TGTGCCAGCAGCCAAGTCCCGGGAAACACCGGGGAGCTGTTTTTT

v_gene: TRBV5-1
j_gene: TRBJ2-2
d_gene: .
abundance: .
CDR3aa: CASSLGWEYGNTGELFF
CDR3nt: TGCGCCAGCAGCTTGGGGTGGGAGTACGGGAACACCGGGGAGCTGTTTTTT

v_gene: TRBV14
j_gene: TRBJ2-1
d_gene: .
abundance: few
CDR3aa: CASSQAATLLQFF
CDR3nt: TGTGCCAGCAGCCAAGCCGCCACGCTTCTGCAGTTCTTC

v_gene: TRBV30
j_gene: TRBJ2-7
d_gene: TRBD1
abundance: .
CDR3aa: CAWRQGETYEQYF
CDR3nt: TGTGCCTGGAGGCAGGGGGAAACCTACGAGCAGTACTTC

v_gene: TRBV11-2
j_gene: TRBJ1-5
d_gene: TRBD1
abundance: .
CDR3aa: CASSSGQGDNQPQHF
CDR3nt: TGTGCCAGCAGCTCTGGACAGGGCGACAATCAGCCCCAGCATTTT

v_gene: TRBV11-2
j_gene: TRBJ2-7
d_gene: TRBD1
abundance: .
CDR3aa: CASSYGTGGFNEQYF
CDR3nt: TGTGCCAGCAGCTACGGGACAGGGGGCTTCAACGAGCAGTACTTC

v_gene: TRBV28
j_gene: TRBJ1-4
d_gene: .
abundance: .
CDR3aa: CASSPSGATNEKLFF
CDR3nt: TGTGCCAGCAGTCCTTCAGGTGCAACTAATGAAAAACTGTTTTTT

v_gene: TRBV19
j_gene: TRBJ2-2
d_gene: .
abundance: .
CDR3aa: CASREVAPNTGELFF
CDR3nt: TGTGCCAGTAGGGAGGTAGCGCCGAACACCGGGGAGCTGTTTTTT

v_gene: TRBV30
j_gene: TRBJ2-2
d_gene: .
abundance: .
CDR3aa: CAWSPLTTGELFF
CDR3nt: TGTGCCTGGAGCCCTCTAACCACCGGGGAGCTGTTTTTT

v_gene: TRBV2
j_gene: TRBJ1-5
d_gene: TRBD1
abundance: .
CDR3aa: CASSTPPGTDNSNQPQHF
CDR3nt: TGTGCCAGCAGTACACCCCCGGGGACAGATAATAGCAATCAGCCCCAGCATTTT

v_gene: TRBV7-9
j_gene: TRBJ1-2
d_gene: .
abundance: .
CDR3aa: CASSLRTVCYGYTF
CDR3nt: TGTGCCAGCAGCCTTCGGACAGTGTGCTATGGCTACACCTTC

v_gene: TRBV5-5
j_gene: TRBJ1-5
d_gene: .
abundance: .
CDR3aa: CASSLVWQLNQPQHF
CDR3nt: TGTGCCAGCAGCTTGGTATGGCAGCTCAATCAGCCCCAGCATTTT

v_gene: TRBV6-5
j_gene: TRBJ1-4
d_gene: .
abundance: .
CDR3aa: CASSYSRPPNEKLFF
CDR3nt: TGTGCCAGCAGTTACTCGAGACCGCCTAATGAAAAACTGTTTTTT

v_gene: TRBV5-1
j_gene: TRBJ1-1
d_gene: TRBD1
abundance: .
CDR3aa: CASSLQGVNTEAFF
CDR3nt: TGCGCCAGCAGCTTACAGGGGGTGAACACTGAAGCTTTCTTT

v_gene: TRBV7-2
j_gene: TRBJ1-1
d_gene: .
abundance: .
CDR3aa: CASSATRTYTEAFF
CDR3nt: TGTGCCAGCAGCGCAACCCGAACTTACACTGAAGCTTTCTTT

v_gene: TRBV5-1
j_gene: TRBJ2-1
d_gene: .
abundance: .
CDR3aa: CASSFRQAGSYNEQFF
CDR3nt: TGCGCCAGCAGCTTCAGACAGGCGGGGTCCTACAATGAGCAGTTCTTC

v_gene: TRBV18
j_gene: TRBJ2-5
d_gene: .
abundance: .
CDR3aa: CASSLDSHQETQYF
CDR3nt: TGTGCCAGCTCTCTCGACAGCCATCAAGAGACCCAGTACTTC

v_gene: TRBV15
j_gene: TRBJ2-5
d_gene: .
abundance: .
CDR3aa: CATSRAQAGGYQETQYF
CDR3nt: TGTGCCACCAGCAGAGCCCAGGCGGGTGGGTACCAAGAGACCCAGTACTTC

v_gene: TRBV5-4
j_gene: TRBJ1-2
d_gene: .
abundance: once
CDR3aa: CASSLAGSFVHGYTF
CDR3nt: TGTGCCAGCAGCTTGGCCGGAAGTTTTGTCCATGGCTACACCTTC

v_gene: TRBV7-9
j_gene: TRBJ1-1
d_gene: .
abundance: .
CDR3aa: CASSPPEAFF
CDR3nt: TGTGCCAGCAGCCCCCCCGAAGCTTTCTTT

v_gene: TRBV28
j_gene: TRBJ1-5
d_gene: .
abundance: few
CDR3aa: CASTYSNQPQHF
CDR3nt: TGTGCCAGCACGTATAGCAATCAGCCCCAGCATTTT

v_gene: TRBV5-1
j_gene: TRBJ2-5
d_gene: .
abundance: .
CDR3aa: CASTLDSVQETQYF
CDR3nt: TGCGCCAGCACCCTGGACAGCGTCCAAGAGACCCAGTACTTC

v_gene: TRBV7-2
j_gene: TRBJ1-2
d_gene: .
abundance: .
CDR3aa: CASSFSQGDYGYTF
CDR3nt: TGTGCCAGCAGCTTCTCCCAGGGTGACTATGGCTACACCTTC

v_gene: TRBV7-6
j_gene: TRBJ1-2
d_gene: .
abundance: .
CDR3aa: CASSLSGPYGYTF
CDR3nt: TGTGCCAGCAGCCTGAGTGGTCCCTATGGCTACACCTTC

v_gene: TRBV5-1
j_gene: TRBJ2-1
d_gene: TRBD2
abundance: .
CDR3aa: CASSLVLAGLGEQFF
CDR3nt: TGCGCCAGCAGCTTGGTTCTAGCGGGATTAGGTGAGCAGTTCTTC

v_gene: TRBV28
j_gene: TRBJ2-1
d_gene: TRBD1
abundance: .
CDR3aa: CASSQGQAPYNEQFF
CDR3nt: TGTGCCAGCAGCCAAGGACAGGCCCCCTACAATGAGCAGTTCTTC

v_gene: TRBV19
j_gene: TRBJ1-5
d_gene: TRBD1
abundance: once
CDR3aa: CASRTSGTENQPQHF
CDR3nt: TGTGCCAGTAGAACATCCGGGACAGAAAATCAGCCCCAGCATTTT

v_gene: TRBV28
j_gene: TRBJ2-2
d_gene: TRBD2
abundance: once
CDR3aa: CASSSPGGAWRELFF
CDR3nt: TGTGCCAGCAGTTCCCCGGGAGGAGCGTGGCGGGAGCTGTTTTTT

v_gene: TRBV15
j_gene: TRBJ1-2
d_gene: TRBD1
abundance: .
CDR3aa: CATSMGQNYGYTF
CDR3nt: TGTGCCACCAGCATGGGACAGAACTATGGCTACACCTTC

v_gene: TRBV10-3
j_gene: TRBJ2-2
d_gene: .
abundance: .
CDR3aa: CACLSSGTGELFF
CDR3nt: TGTGCCTGCCTTTCCTCGGGCACCGGGGAGCTGTTTTTT

v_gene: TRBV7-2
j_gene: TRBJ2-1
d_gene: TRBD2
abundance: .
CDR3aa: CASSLGPSGYNEQFF
CDR3nt: TGTGCCAGCAGCTTAGGCCCTAGCGGTTACAATGAGCAGTTCTTC

v_gene: TRBV28
j_gene: TRBJ1-2
d_gene: TRBD1
abundance: few
CDR3aa: CASRLQGRGYTF
CDR3nt: TGTGCCAGCAGGCTACAGGGGAGAGGCTACACCTTC

v_gene: TRBV11-3
j_gene: TRBJ2-1
d_gene: .
abundance: many
CDR3aa: CASSLFSSAVSYNEQFF
CDR3nt: TGTGCCAGCAGCTTATTCAGCTCGGCAGTATCCTACAATGAGCAGTTCTTC

v_gene: TRBV27
j_gene: TRBJ2-7
d_gene: TRBD2
abundance: .
CDR3aa: CASSPGLAGDTYEQYF
CDR3nt: TGTGCCAGCAGTCCCGGACTAGCGGGAGACACCTACGAGCAGTACTTC

v_gene: TRBV2
j_gene: TRBJ2-3
d_gene: .
abundance: .
CDR3aa: CASSDTLADTQYF
CDR3nt: TGTGCCAGCAGTGACACCTTGGCAGATACGCAGTATTTT